This is a list of T cell receptor beta chains from one sample in a study of cytomegalovirus exposure and HLA in healthy donors. Sequenced by immunoSEQ multiplex PCR; TCRdb stores in-frame clones only, minus some. The sample records more than 60,000 clones, 60% to 85% being singletons. Sequenced material: PBMCs. These receptors came from a man in his late teens or twenties in good health and CMV-seronegative. Each CDR3 is given with its conserved first and last residue. Each record gives: V gene, clone size, J gene, D gene, CDR3 protein, CDR3 DNA. The D gene is left open where the match is weak. Only part of the rows carry a size: once, few, many, or a class if the clone is expanded.

TRBV7-8	.	TRBJ2-1	TRBD2	CASSLELAGGPNEQFF	TGTGCCAGCAGCTTAGAACTAGCGGGGGGGCCTAATGAGCAGTTCTTC
TRBV7-3	.	TRBJ1-1	.	CASSSQGPNTEAFF	TGTGCCAGCAGTTCCCAGGGCCCGAACACTGAAGCTTTCTTT
TRBV19	.	TRBJ1-6	TRBD1	CASRLGQAQTNSPLHF	TGTGCCAGTAGACTCGGACAGGCTCAAACTAATTCACCCCTCCACTTT
TRBV4-2	.	TRBJ1-5	.	CASSQASNQPQHF	TGTGCCAGCAGCCAAGCGAGTAATCAGCCCCAGCATTTT
TRBV4-3	.	TRBJ1-1	TRBD1	CASSPRANIRTGEAFF	TGCGCCAGCAGTCCCCGAGCCAATATTCGGACAGGTGAAGCTTTCTTT
TRBV7-2	.	TRBJ1-2	.	CASSPPRTAGIYGYTF	TGTGCCAGCAGCCCCCCCAGGACAGCTGGAATCTATGGCTACACCTTC
TRBV7-3	.	TRBJ2-1	TRBD1	CASSLHRGQNEQFF	TGTGCCAGCAGCTTACACAGGGGGCAAAATGAGCAGTTCTTC
TRBV5-4	.	TRBJ2-3	TRBD1	CASSSGFFRDRYTDTQYF	TGTGCCAGCAGCTCCGGCTTCTTCCGGGACAGATACACAGATACGCAGTATTTT
TRBV2	.	TRBJ1-5	.	CASSEWGEASGRVQPQHF	TGTGCCAGCAGTGAATGGGGGGAGGCCAGTGGGAGGGTTCAGCCCCAGCATTTT
TRBV18	.	TRBJ1-1	TRBD1	CASSQGQGTPRAFF	TGTGCCAGCTCCCAGGGACAGGGGACGCCGCGAGCTTTCTTT
TRBV19	.	TRBJ2-3	.	CASSRFDFTDTQYF	TGTGCCAGTAGTAGGTTCGACTTCACAGATACGCAGTATTTT
TRBV6-5	.	TRBJ2-2	TRBD1	CASSYQGQPNTGELFF	TGTGCCAGCAGTTACCAGGGACAGCCCAACACCGGGGAGCTGTTTTTT
TRBV28	.	TRBJ1-5	.	CASNLGVGNQPQHF	TGTGCCAGCAATCTCGGGGTAGGCAATCAGCCCCAGCATTTT
TRBV30	.	TRBJ1-1	.	CAWSVRDTEAFF	TGTGCCTGGAGTGTACGGGACACTGAAGCTTTCTTT
TRBV6-1	.	TRBJ1-4	.	CASSEVTDRATNEKLFF	TGTGCCAGCAGTGAGGTGACAGACCGTGCAACTAATGAAAAACTGTTTTTT
TRBV5-1	.	TRBJ1-1	.	CASSPREAAEAFF	TGCGCCAGCAGCCCGCGGGAGGCGGCTGAAGCTTTCTTT
TRBV6-1	few	TRBJ2-7	.	CASSGGVYEQYF	TGTGCCAGCAGTGGCGGGGTTTACGAGCAGTACTTC
TRBV19	.	TRBJ1-5	TRBD1	CASSGTGGNQPQHF	TGTGCCAGTAGCGGGACAGGGGGCAATCAGCCCCAGCATTTT
TRBV6-6	.	TRBJ1-2	.	CASRGIQGYGYTF	TGTGCCAGCAGGGGGATCCAGGGCTATGGCTACACCTTC
TRBV5-1	.	TRBJ2-7	TRBD1	CASTGQGGAYEQYF	TGCGCCAGCACTGGACAGGGGGGGGCCTACGAGCAGTACTTC
TRBV5-1	.	TRBJ2-7	.	CASRSPGPTAYEQYF	TGCGCCAGCAGATCCCCGGGTCCCACCGCCTACGAGCAGTACTTC
TRBV25-1	.	TRBJ1-6	.	CASSERAGAGYNSPLHF	TGTGCCAGCAGTGAGCGGGCGGGGGCCGGTTATAATTCACCCCTCCACTTT
TRBV5-1	.	TRBJ2-7	TRBD2	CASSIGLAGGMNSYEQYF	TGCGCCAGCAGCATAGGACTAGCGGGGGGTATGAACTCCTACGAGCAGTACTTC
TRBV5-5	.	TRBJ1-2	.	CASSLGAGRGYTF	TGTGCCAGCAGCTTGGGGGCAGGGAGGGGCTACACCTTC
TRBV25-1	.	TRBJ1-2	TRBD1	CASSEQPGQGFYGYTF	TGTGCCAGCAGTGAACAGCCGGGACAGGGTTTCTATGGCTACACCTTC
TRBV6-5	.	TRBJ2-4	TRBD1	CASRDREKNIQYF	TGTGCCAGCAGGGACAGGGAAAAAAACATTCAGTACTTC
TRBV5-1	.	TRBJ2-2	TRBD2	CASSESLGGGTGELFF	TGCGCCAGCAGTGAAAGTCTAGGCGGGGGCACCGGGGAGCTGTTTTTT
TRBV5-5	.	TRBJ1-4	.	CASSFLAFEKLFF	TGTGCCAGCAGCTTCCTAGCGTTTGAAAAACTGTTTTTT
TRBV7-2	.	TRBJ1-6	.	CASSLVAVNSPLHF	TGTGCCAGCAGCTTAGTGGCAGTTAATTCACCCCTCCACTTT
TRBV18	.	TRBJ1-1	.	CASSPAENTEAFF	TGTGCCAGCTCACCCGCGGAGAACACTGAAGCTTTCTTT
TRBV29-1	once	TRBJ2-3	TRBD1	CSVSGGAGTDTQYF	TGCAGCGTCTCAGGGGGCGCGGGCACAGATACGCAGTATTTT
TRBV4-2	medium-sized	TRBJ2-2	TRBD2	CASSQGGAGGPDTGELFF	TGTGCCAGCAGCCAAGGAGGAGCGGGGGGGCCAGACACCGGGGAGCTGTTTTTT
TRBV18	.	TRBJ2-5	.	CASSPKSLGIVETQYF	TGTGCCAGCTCACCAAAGAGCCTCGGGATCGTAGAGACCCAGTACTTC
TRBV5-6	.	TRBJ2-3	TRBD1	CASRSGQPGDTQYF	TGTGCCAGCAGATCGGGACAGCCGGGAGATACGCAGTATTTT
TRBV30	few	TRBJ1-6	TRBD1	CAWSEGTGAGSPLHF	TGTGCCTGGAGTGAAGGCACAGGGGCTGGGTCACCCCTCCACTTT
TRBV5-6	.	TRBJ2-2	.	CASSLGPFTGELFF	TGTGCCAGCAGCTTGGGTCCCTTCACCGGGGAGCTGTTTTTT
TRBV27	.	TRBJ2-2	TRBD2	CASSFSGGAGELFF	TGTGCCAGCAGTTTTAGCGGGGGGGCCGGGGAGCTGTTTTTT
TRBV5-6	.	TRBJ1-1	.	CASSLNGAKNTEAFF	TGTGCCAGCAGCTTAAATGGGGCTAAAAACACTGAAGCTTTCTTT
TRBV5-5	.	TRBJ2-1	TRBD2	CASSLVGSGGPNEQFF	TGTGCCAGCAGCTTGGTTGGTAGCGGGGGACCCAATGAGCAGTTCTTC
TRBV7-3	.	TRBJ2-7	.	CASSPNGGSAYEQYF	TGTGCCAGCAGCCCCAACGGCGGGTCAGCTTACGAGCAGTACTTC
TRBV19	.	TRBJ2-1	TRBD2	CASSKGLAGVSYNEQFF	TGTGCCAGTAGTAAGGGACTAGCGGGGGTCTCCTACAATGAGCAGTTCTTC
TRBV7-7	.	TRBJ2-5	.	CASSLEFSSGTQYF	TGTGCCAGCAGCTTAGAGTTCAGTTCTGGGACCCAGTACTTC
TRBV2	few	TRBJ1-5	.	CASSEGGSTSNQPQHF	TGTGCCAGCAGTGAAGGGGGCAGTACTAGCAATCAGCCCCAGCATTTT
TRBV6-5	.	TRBJ2-1	.	CASSYSLALYNEQFF	TGTGCCAGCAGTTACTCGTTAGCGTTATACAATGAGCAGTTCTTC
TRBV25-1	.	TRBJ2-7	.	CASSETSPEQYF	TGTGCCAGCAGTGAGACTAGTCCCGAGCAGTACTTC
TRBV28	.	TRBJ1-5	TRBD1	CASRLTGTGMGPNQPQHF	TGTGCCAGCAGGCTGACTGGGACAGGGATGGGCCCGAATCAGCCCCAGCATTTT
TRBV19	.	TRBJ1-5	TRBD1	CASSHGQGRQPQHF	TGTGCCAGTAGTCATGGACAGGGGAGACAGCCCCAGCATTTT